One and the same sample provided the 7 T cell receptor beta chains below, sequenced in a study of regulatory T cells in long-lasting Graves disease. The TCR beta library used iRepertoire HTBI primers with Arm-PCR amplification of CDR3. A single record per CDR3 protein comes from TCRdb applying MiXCR to the multiplex PCR reads. This table has 600,000 to 650,000 distinct CDR3 sequences, roughly 16% appearing once. Time point in this sample: newly diagnosed GD, antithyroid drugs for less than 3 months. Researchers made the TCR library from RNA that was extracted from PBMCs. These records were also assigned to another study, of T cells in Graves' hyperthyroidism and ophthalmopathy.

This material consisted of peripheral blood mononuclear cells (PBMCs), taken at new diagnosis, from a patient treated with antithyroid drugs. These receptors were obtained from a woman aged 25-40 years with Graves disease.

J is TRBJ1-6 and V is TRBV6-2 or TRBV6-3; D is unresolved. V was clipped by 0 bases and J by 0 bases, with 15 bases between them. The length of the CDR3 is 19 residues. Looked up from germline, CDR1 is MNHEY and CDR2 is SVGEGT. The CDR3 region is CASSYSNRYISSYNSPLHF. DNA of the CDR3: TGTGCCAGCAGTTACTCAAACAGATACATAAGCTCCTATAATTCACCCCTCCACTTT.

This clonotype turned up a few times. The chain joins TRBV20-1 to TRBJ2-3, with D tentatively TRBD2 (6 bases). The V gene's germline CDR1 is DFQATT and CDR2 SNEGSKA (reference sequence). The CDR3 runs to 13 residues. The V end lost 5 bases, the J end lost 2 bases, and 11 bases lay between the germline ends. The CDR3 spells CSAFSGITDTQYF. In DNA, the CDR3 is TGCAGTGCTTTTAGCGGAATCACAGATACGCAGTATTTT.

This clonotype came up many times. This chain links TRBV9 with TRBJ1-1; D gene uncertain. CDR1 SGDLS and CDR2 YYNGEE come from the germline V gene. The V end lost 2 bases, the J end lost 1 base, and 12 bases lay between the germline ends. This CDR3 comprises 15 residues. The CDR3 spells CASSVAALGNTEAFF. CDR3 in DNA: TGTGCCAGCAGCGTGGCCGCATTAGGGAACACTGAAGCTTTCTTT.

This clonotype has more than one count but fewer than ten. The V call is TRBV7-8, the J call TRBJ2-5; TRBD2 matches 10 bases. The germline V gene encodes CDR1 SGHVS and CDR2 FQNEAQ. There are 16 residues in the CDR3. The junction had 8 bases not matched to a gene; V was cut back by 3 bases and J by 4 bases. The CDR3 DNA follows: TGTGCCAGCAGCTTTGTGGCTAGCGGGAGCCCAGAGACCCAGTACTTC. Its translation: CASSFVASGSPETQYF. The full variable domain, rest sourced from reference TRBV7-8 and TRBJ2-5, is GAGVSQSPRYKVAKRGQDVALRCDPISGHVSLFWYQQALGQGPEFLTYFQNEAQLDKSGLPSDRFFAERPEGSVSTLKIQRTQQEDSAVYLCASSFVASGSPETQYFGPGTRLLVL.

This clonotype was counted a few times. The chain recombines TRBV24-1 with TRBJ2-1; 7 bases line up with TRBD1. The CDR3 loop spans 17 amino acids. Trimming removed 5 bases from V and 6 bases from J; junction bases left unmatched: 15. CDR1 and CDR2 (germline): KGHDR, SFDVKD. CDR3 protein: CATSGSPGQRAPNEQFF. The CDR3 nucleotides are TGTGCCACCAGTGGGTCTCCGGGACAGCGAGCACCCAATGAGCAGTTCTTC.

At least ten counts were recorded for this clonotype. The CDR3 DNA follows: TGTGCCAGCTGCTGTGGCGCTTATAGCGGGAGACCCAAGCAAGAGACCCAGTACTTC. It is translated as CASCCGAYSGRPKQETQYF. The chain carries TRBV6-1 and TRBJ2-5; 9 bases line up with TRBD2. The V gene's germline CDR1 is MNHNS and CDR2 SASEGT. This CDR3 spans 19 amino acids. The trim removed 8 bases at V and 2 bases at J, leaving 21 bases unmatched.

The V and J genes are TRBV28 and TRBJ2-7; D is undetermined. The CDR3 sequence is 12 residues long. The V gene's germline CDR1 is MDHEN and CDR2 SYDVKM. V lost 2 bases and J lost 7, with 9 bases in between. The CDR3, as DNA: TGTGCCAGCAGTTTAGGAGTGCGAGAGCAGTACTTC. The encoded protein is CASSLGVREQYF. Filled out from reference TRBV28 and TRBJ2-7, the complete variable domain reads DVKVTQSSRYLVKRTGEKVFLECVQDMDHENMFWYRQDPGLGLRLIYFSYDVKMKEKGDIPEGYSVSREKKERFSLILESASTNQTSMYLCASSLGVREQYFGPGTRLTVT.